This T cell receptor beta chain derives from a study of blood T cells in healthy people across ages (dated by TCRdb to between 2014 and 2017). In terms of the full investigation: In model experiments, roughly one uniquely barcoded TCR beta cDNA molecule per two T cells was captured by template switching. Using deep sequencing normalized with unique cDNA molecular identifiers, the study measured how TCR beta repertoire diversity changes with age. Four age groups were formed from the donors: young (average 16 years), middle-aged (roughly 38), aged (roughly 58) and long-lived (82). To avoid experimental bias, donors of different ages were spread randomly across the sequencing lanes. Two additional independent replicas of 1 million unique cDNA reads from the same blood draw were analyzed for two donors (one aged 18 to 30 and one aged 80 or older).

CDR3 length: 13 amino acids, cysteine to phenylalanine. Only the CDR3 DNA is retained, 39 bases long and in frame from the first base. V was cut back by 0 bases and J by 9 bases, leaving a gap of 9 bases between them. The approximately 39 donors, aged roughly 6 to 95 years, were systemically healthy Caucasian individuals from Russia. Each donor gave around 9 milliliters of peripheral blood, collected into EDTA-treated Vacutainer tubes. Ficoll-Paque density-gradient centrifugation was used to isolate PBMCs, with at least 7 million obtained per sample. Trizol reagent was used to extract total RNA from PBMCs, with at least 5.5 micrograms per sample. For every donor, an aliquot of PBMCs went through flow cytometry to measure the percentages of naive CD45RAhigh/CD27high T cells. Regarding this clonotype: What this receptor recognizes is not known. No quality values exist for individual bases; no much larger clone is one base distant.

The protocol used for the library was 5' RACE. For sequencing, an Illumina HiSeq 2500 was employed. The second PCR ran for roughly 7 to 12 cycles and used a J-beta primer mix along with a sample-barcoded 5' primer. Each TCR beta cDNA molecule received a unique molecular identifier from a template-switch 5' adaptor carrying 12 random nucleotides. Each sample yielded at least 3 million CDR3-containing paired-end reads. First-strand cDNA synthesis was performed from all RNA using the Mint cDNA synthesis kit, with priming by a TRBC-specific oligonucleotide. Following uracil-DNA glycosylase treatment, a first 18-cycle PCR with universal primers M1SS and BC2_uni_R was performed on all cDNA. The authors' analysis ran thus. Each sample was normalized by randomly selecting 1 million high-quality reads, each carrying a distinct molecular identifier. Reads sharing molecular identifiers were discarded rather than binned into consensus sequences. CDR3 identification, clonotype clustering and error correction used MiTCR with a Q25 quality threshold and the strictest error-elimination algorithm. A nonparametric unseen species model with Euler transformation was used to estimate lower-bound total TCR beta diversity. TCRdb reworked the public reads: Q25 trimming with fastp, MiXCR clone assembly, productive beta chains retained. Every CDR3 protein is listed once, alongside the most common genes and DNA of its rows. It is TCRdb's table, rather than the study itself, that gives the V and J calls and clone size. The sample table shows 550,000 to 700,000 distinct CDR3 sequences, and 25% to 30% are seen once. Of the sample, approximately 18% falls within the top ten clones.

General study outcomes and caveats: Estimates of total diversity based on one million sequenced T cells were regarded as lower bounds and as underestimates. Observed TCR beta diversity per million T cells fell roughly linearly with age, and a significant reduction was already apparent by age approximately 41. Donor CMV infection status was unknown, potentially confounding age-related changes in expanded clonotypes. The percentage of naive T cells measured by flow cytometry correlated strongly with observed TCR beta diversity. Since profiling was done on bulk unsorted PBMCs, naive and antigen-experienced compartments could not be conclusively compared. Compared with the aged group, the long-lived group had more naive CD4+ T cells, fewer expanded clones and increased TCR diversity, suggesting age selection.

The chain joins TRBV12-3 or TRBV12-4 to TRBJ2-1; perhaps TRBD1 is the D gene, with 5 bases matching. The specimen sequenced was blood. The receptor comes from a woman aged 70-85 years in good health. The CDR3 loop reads CASSLAGVTEQFF. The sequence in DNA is TGTGCCAGCAGTTTAGCAGGGGTTACTGAGCAGTTCTTC.